This TCR beta chain originates from a study of cytomegalovirus exposure and HLA in healthy donors. Study findings and constraints: In most subjects, TCR beta sequences reportedly gave accurate predictions of HLA-A and HLA-B alleles.

The PCR was carried out with 60 Vbeta primers and 13 Jbeta primers. Original processing notes: In a later analysis, of 79 million or so unique beta chains, approximately 10 million appeared in at least two donors. TCRdb's table, derived via immunoSEQ multiplex PCR, lists solely in-frame clones and lacks some. The DNA gave D and trimming, while V, J and clone size come from that table. The sample has around 130,000 clones; around four fifths are singletons. This clone has a handful of counts. Its antigen is unidentified. The V and J ends lost 8 bases and 2 bases respectively, with 17 bases between them. The germline gives CDR1 MNHNY, CDR2 SVGAGI (reference sequence). The CDR3 is made up of 15 amino acids.

Specimen: PBMCs. The rearrangement joins TRBV6-6 to TRBJ2-3; possible D gene TRBD1, 6 bases. This TCR was recovered from a male donor in good health and CMV-seropositive. The CDR3 nucleotides read TGTGCCAGCGGACCAGGGGCCCTTTTCACAGATACGCAGTATTTT. Translating it yields CASGPGALFTDTQYF.